The 14 T cell receptor beta chains reported below all come from one sample, sequenced in a study of blood T cell repertoires in COVID-19 (dated by TCRdb to the early 2020s). Preparation of the library involved the immunoSEQ multiplex PCR assay. TCRdb's version of the immuneACCESS table is confined to in-frame rearrangements and falls short of the full clone set. An unresolved V gene accounts for under half of the shortfall where checked; the remainder is of unknown origin. In all, the sample holds about 64,000 clones, and 75% to 90% of those were seen once. The ten largest clones take up 15% of the sample. Sequenced material: peripheral blood. These receptors were taken from a man older than 75 with acute or convalescent COVID-19.

CDR3 sequence: CASSRGTGYEKLFF. CDR3 sequence (DNA): TGTGCCAGCAGCCGGGGGACAGGGTATGAAAAACTGTTTTTT. The chain couples TRBV7-2 to TRBJ1-4; 9 positions match TRBD1. Germline CDR1 is SGHTA and CDR2 is FQGNSA. Trimming cost V 5 bases and J 6 bases; bases outside gene matches: 4. There are 14 residues in the CDR3.

The V call is TRBV19, the J call TRBJ2-7, with D uncertain. CDR3 length: 13 amino acids. Germline V gene lookup returns CDR1 LNHDA and CDR2 SQIVND (reference sequence). Trimming removed 1 base at V and 3 bases at J, with 7 bases between. The CDR3: CASSIGRNYEQYF. The CDR3 DNA follows: TGTGCCAGTAGTATAGGCAGGAACTACGAGCAGTACTTC.

The chain employs TRBV5-1 and TRBJ2-1, with 7 bases fitting TRBD1. After removal of 0 bases from V and 8 bases from J, the junction contained 2 bases not matched to a gene. The CDR3 consists of 13 residues. The germline V gene has CDR1 SGHRS and CDR2 YFSETQ. CDR3 DNA: TGCGCCAGCAGCTTGGGACAGGGCGATGAGCAGTTCTTC. Translating it yields CASSLGQGDEQFF.

V and J are TRBV30 and TRBJ2-7; D might be TRBD1 (8 bases). From germline, CDR1 is GTSNPN and CDR2 SVGIG (reference sequence). The CDR3 runs to 15 residues. The germline V and J ends were trimmed by 1 base and 1 base, with 14 bases remaining between them. The CDR3 region has the DNA TGTGCCTGGAGTGCGAACAGGGGGGGTTCCTACGAGCAGTACTTC. This codes for CAWSANRGGSYEQYF.

This clone was detected many times. The chain carries TRBV7-8 and TRBJ1-2; no clear D. Germline V gene data show CDR1 as SGHVS and CDR2 as FQNEAQ. V gave up 1 base and J gave up 0 bases, with 9 bases separating them. This CDR3 has 15 amino acids. CDR3 coding DNA: TGTGCCAGCAGCTTAGTAGCGCCAACTAACTATGGCTACACCTTC. This translates into CASSLVAPTNYGYTF. Variable domain in full (rest from reference TRBV7-8 and TRBJ1-2): GAGVSQSPRYKVAKRGQDVALRCDPISGHVSLFWYQQALGQGPEFLTYFQNEAQLDKSGLPSDRFFAERPEGSVSTLKIQRTQQEDSAVYLCASSLVAPTNYGYTFGSGTRLTVV.

The V gene is TRBV5-1, the J gene TRBJ2-1; 10 positions agree with TRBD2. The CDR3 is made up of 16 amino acids. Germline values: CDR1 SGHRS, CDR2 YFSETQ. V shed 4 bases, J shed 7 bases, and the junction held 11 bases outside the gene matches. The CDR3 coding sequence is TGCGCCAGCAGCAAAGATAGCGGGGGGCCGGAGAATGAGCAGTTCTTC. Its translation is CASSKDSGGPENEQFF.

The V call is TRBV19, the J call TRBJ2-7; the match to TRBD1 covers 8 bases. CDR1 and CDR2 (germline): LNHDA, SQIVND (reference sequence). The CDR3 spans 16 residues. The V segment lost 5 bases and the J segment 4 bases; nucleotides outside the gene matches: 13. The CDR3 reads CASSALTGTGEYEQYF. CDR3 DNA: TGTGCCAGTAGTGCCTTAACCGGGACAGGAGAATACGAGCAGTACTTC.

This CDR3 is CASILEQGNTIYF. The CDR3 region has the DNA TGTGCCAGCATCCTCGAACAGGGAAACACCATATATTTT. V is TRBV2 and J is TRBJ1-3; no firm D call. The CDR3 extends over 13 amino acids. The V end was cut by 7 bases, the J end by 4 bases, with 11 bases between. Germline V gene lookup returns CDR1 SNHLY and CDR2 FYNNEI.

This chain's CDR3 is CSVEPGVGYEQYF. The CDR3 bases are TGCAGCGTTGAGCCAGGGGTCGGCTACGAGCAGTACTTC. V usage is TRBV29-1 and J usage is TRBJ2-7; D is perhaps TRBD1 (6 bases). The CDR3 is 13 residues long. Trimming took 3 bases from V and 3 from J, leaving 12 bases between them. From germline, CDR1 is SQVTM and CDR2 ANQGSEA.

V usage is TRBV4-1 and J usage is TRBJ1-2, with D possibly being TRBD1 (6 bases). The germline V and J ends were trimmed by 6 bases and 6 bases, with 17 bases remaining between them. The CDR3 covers 14 residues. CDR1 MGHRA and CDR2 YSYEKL come from the germline V gene. DNA for the CDR3: TGCGCCAGCAGGCCGGAGGGGGGGAAGGATGGCTACACCTTC. It encodes CASRPEGGKDGYTF.

This clone was seen a handful of times. The rearrangement links TRBV3-1 (or the pseudogene TRBV3-2) to TRBJ1-6, with D uncertain. The germline V gene has CDR1 LGHDT and CDR2 YNNKEL (reference sequence). The CDR3 spans 13 residues. Between the trimmed V and J ends, which lost 5 bases and 7 bases, there was a span of 9 bases. CDR3: CASSLLGNSPLHF. The CDR3 DNA follows: TGTGCCAGCAGCTTACTGGGCAATTCACCCCTCCACTTT.

V is TRBV3-1 (or the pseudogene TRBV3-2) and J is TRBJ2-5, with a weak D call TRBD1 (6 bases). This CDR3 contains 13 residues. Germline-derived CDR1 and CDR2 are LGHDT and YNNKEL (reference sequence). V dropped 3 bases and J dropped 1 base, with 6 bases sitting between them. CDR3 region: CASSQDSQETQYF. The CDR3, as DNA: TGTGCCAGCAGCCAGGACAGCCAAGAGACCCAGTACTTC.

This sequence joins TRBV5-4 and TRBJ1-5; 8 bases map to TRBD1. The CDR3 has 15 residues. V was pared by 0 bases and J by 7 bases, with 6 bases of the junction left unmatched. The germline V gene has CDR1 SGHNT and CDR2 YYREEE (reference sequence). CDR3 in amino acids: CASSLGGQGGQPQHF. CDR3 bases: TGTGCCAGCAGCTTGGGAGGACAGGGCGGGCAGCCCCAGCATTTT.

This clone turned up a few times. This chain links TRBV19 with TRBJ2-3, with 8 bases identical to TRBD2. The V gene end was trimmed by 4 bases and the J gene end by 5 bases; junction bases not matched to a gene: 11. Germline V gives CDR1 LNHDA, CDR2 SQIVND (reference sequence). CDR3 length: 16 amino acids. The CDR3 DNA sequence: TGTGCCAGTAGTACCCGAACTAGCGGAGAGGGAGATACGCAGTATTTT. Translated, it gives CASSTRTSGEGDTQYF.